What follows is one TCR beta chain and its context. As yet, its antigen is unknown. This entry belongs to a study of CD8 T cells in ankylosing spondylitis. Findings and limits, study-wide: Enrichment of disease-linked clones was reportedly significant in matched ankylosing spondylitis synovial fluid.

Researchers built TCR beta libraries using quantitative 5'-RACE with molecular barcodes. TCRdb redid the calling of the 5' RACE reads with MiXCR, one entry per CDR3 protein. This table holds around 180,000 distinct CDR3 sequences, 15% to 20% found once. From germline, CDR1 is SGHDN and CDR2 FVKESK. CDR3 size: 13 residues. Trimming stripped 4 bases from V and 4 bases from J, with 8 bases between. The specimen was blood, either unsorted or a sorted T cell fraction (not recorded which). The chain couples TRBV14 to TRBJ2-1; D not resolved. The sequence came from a male donor aged 10-29 years with ankylosing spondylitis or in good health (not recorded which). In nucleotides, the CDR3 is TGTGCCAGCAGCCCGACGAAATACAATGAGCAGTTCTTC. This translates into CASSPTKYNEQFF.